This TCR beta chain was recovered during a study of a mutant IDH1 vaccine in newly diagnosed glioma (dated by TCRdb to about 2021). Regarding the study in general: Patients received eight vaccinations in weeks 1, 3, 5, 7, 11, 15, 19 and 23, corresponding to visits V03 through V10. Prior to enrollment, patients had been given standard therapy consisting of radiotherapy alone, temozolomide alone, or radiochemotherapy with temozolomide, with the combination given to most patients. For exploratory analyses, longitudinal TCRB deep sequencing was carried out in about two dozen treated patients wherever samples were available. Peripheral blood was drawn at six visits: V03 (baseline), V05, V07, V10, V12 and V13. Of the roughly 32 patients who were treated, around 62% were male and approximately 40% were female, and the mean age was around 40 years. In the chemotherapy-containing groups, vaccination started alongside temozolomide cycles, whereas in patients who had radiotherapy alone it started 4-6 weeks after radiotherapy.

The time point label of this sample denotes: week 23, last vaccination. Each vaccine dose was 300 ug of a 20-mer mutant IDH1 peptide in Montanide, given subcutaneously with topical imiquimod. Newly diagnosed WHO grade 3 or 4 IDH1-mutant astrocytomas showing loss of nuclear ATRX were present in the donors. The samples were drawn from NOA16, a multicentre, single-arm, open-label phase I trial in Germany that tested a mutant IDH1 peptide vaccine in humans for the first time. Genomic DNA for TCRB sequencing was extracted from EDTA blood using the DNeasy Blood and Tissue Kit. Sequences SGHVS (CDR1) and FNYEAQ (CDR2) are obtained from the germline V gene. V and J lose 3 bases and 4 bases, and a span of 6 bases separates them. From the cysteine through the phenylalanine, the CDR3 covers 12 amino acids. Only the CDR3 portion is preserved as DNA: 36 bases, with reading frame beginning at the first base. The receptor library was made with the immunoSEQ multiplex PCR assay. Rearranged TCR beta chain sequences were amplified using the hsTCRB Kit according to the manufacturer's protocol. An Illumina MiSeq was used to sequence the TCRB libraries. In the paper's pipeline: Demultiplexing, trimming and gene mapping were performed with the kit vendor's proprietary platform. The source is immuneACCESS, and TCRdb retained only in-frame sequences with V and J called. Part of the clones is not carried over; for the studies checked, unresolved V genes explain less than half of this, and the remainder is unexplained. V, J and clone size reflect that table, while D and trimming were determined from the DNA. This sample holds roughly 38,000 clones; around 74% were observed only once. The ten largest clones take up 5% to 6.5% of the sample.

Concerning this clone itself: This clone's antigen is unknown. Base qualities are not recorded, but no much larger clone differs from it by a single base.

The study at large found these results: Availability determined which PBMC samples were chosen for TCRB deep sequencing. Immune responses induced by the vaccine were seen in roughly 95% of patients across multiple MHC alleles. Pseudoprogression seemed to be unrelated to changes in the top peripheral T cell clonotypes found by TCRB sequencing. According to the authors, sample limitations meant that analyses of patient blood samples could not be reproduced.

The chain employs TRBV7-6 and TRBJ2-5; the D segment could be TRBD2, given 5 matching bases. This TCR was sampled from a man aged 45 to 65 with glioma. The source material was PBMCs, sampled from a glioma patient whose treatment included an IDH1 peptide vaccine. The DNA sequence is TGTGCCAGCAGCTTCGAGGGAGAGACCCAGTACTTC. Its product reads: CASSFEGETQYF.